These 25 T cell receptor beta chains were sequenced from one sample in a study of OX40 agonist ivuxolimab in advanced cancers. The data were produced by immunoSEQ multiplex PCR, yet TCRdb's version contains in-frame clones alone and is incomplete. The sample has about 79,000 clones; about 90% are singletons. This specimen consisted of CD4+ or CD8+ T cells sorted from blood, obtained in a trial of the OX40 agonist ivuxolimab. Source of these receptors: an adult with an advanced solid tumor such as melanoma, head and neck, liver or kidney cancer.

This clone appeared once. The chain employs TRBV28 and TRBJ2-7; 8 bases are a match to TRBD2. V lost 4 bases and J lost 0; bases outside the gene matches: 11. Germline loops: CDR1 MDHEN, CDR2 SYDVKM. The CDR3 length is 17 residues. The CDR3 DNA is TGTGCCAGCAGTTCCCCTAGAACTAGCGGAAACTCCTACGAGCAGTACGTC. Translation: CASSSPRTSGNSYEQYV.

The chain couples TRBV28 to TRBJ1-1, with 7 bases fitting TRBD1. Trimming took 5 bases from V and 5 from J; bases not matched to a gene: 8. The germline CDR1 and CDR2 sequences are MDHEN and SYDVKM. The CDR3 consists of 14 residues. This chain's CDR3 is CASSQNRGGTEAFF. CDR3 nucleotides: TGTGCCAGCAGTCAGAACAGGGGAGGGACTGAAGCTTTCTTT.

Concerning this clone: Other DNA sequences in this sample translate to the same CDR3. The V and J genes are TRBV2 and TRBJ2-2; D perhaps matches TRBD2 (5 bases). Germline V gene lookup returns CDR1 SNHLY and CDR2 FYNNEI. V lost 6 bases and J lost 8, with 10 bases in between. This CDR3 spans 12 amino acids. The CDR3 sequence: CASRGWTGELFF. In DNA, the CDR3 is TGTGCCAGCAGGGGGTGGACTGGGGAGCTGTTTTTT.

CDR3 in DNA: TGTGCCAGCTCATCTTCACCGGGCGGCAATCAGCCCCAGCATTTT. Residues: CASSSSPGGNQPQHF. The rearrangement uses TRBV18 and TRBJ1-5, with no clear D. Deletions cut 5 bases from V and 2 bases from J, with 13 bases between. This CDR3 comprises 15 residues. The V gene's germline CDR1 is KGHSH and CDR2 LQKENI.

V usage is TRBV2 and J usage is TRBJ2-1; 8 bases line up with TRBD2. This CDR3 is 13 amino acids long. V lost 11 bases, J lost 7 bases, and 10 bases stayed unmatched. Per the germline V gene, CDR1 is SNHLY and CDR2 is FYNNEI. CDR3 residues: CASNGGELNEQFF. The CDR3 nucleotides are TGTGCCTCCAACGGGGGGGAACTTAATGAGCAGTTCTTC.

The CDR3 region has the DNA TGTGCCAGCAGCCTTCGGGGACGACGCACAGATACGCAGTATTTT. It translates to CASSLRGRRTDTQYF. The chain has TRBV14 and TRBJ2-3; D possibly matches TRBD1 or TRBD2 (5 bases each). The germline V gene has CDR1 SGHDN and CDR2 FVKESK. The CDR3 spans 15 residues. V lost 4 bases and J lost 1, with 12 bases in between.

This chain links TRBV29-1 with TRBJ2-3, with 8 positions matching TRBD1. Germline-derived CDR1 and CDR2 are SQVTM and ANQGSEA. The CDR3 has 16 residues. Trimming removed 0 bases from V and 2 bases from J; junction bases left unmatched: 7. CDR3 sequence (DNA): TGCAGCGTTGAAGATCAGGGGGCCGGATACACAGATACGCAGTATTTT. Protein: CSVEDQGAGYTDTQYF.

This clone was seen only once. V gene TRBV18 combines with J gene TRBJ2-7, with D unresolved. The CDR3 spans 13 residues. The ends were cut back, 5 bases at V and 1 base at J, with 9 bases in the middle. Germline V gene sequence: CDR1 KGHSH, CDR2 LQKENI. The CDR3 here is CASSSTSSYEQYV. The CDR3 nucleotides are TGTGCCAGCTCATCGACAAGTTCCTACGAGCAGTACGTC.

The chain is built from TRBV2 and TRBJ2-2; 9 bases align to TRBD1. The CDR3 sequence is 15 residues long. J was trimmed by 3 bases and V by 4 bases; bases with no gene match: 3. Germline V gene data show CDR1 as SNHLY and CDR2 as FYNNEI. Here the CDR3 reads CASSVGQGYTGELFF. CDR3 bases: TGTGCCAGCAGTGTGGGACAGGGTTACACCGGGGAGCTGTTTTTT.

CDR3 sequence reads: CASSEGKKVTIYF. The CDR3 DNA reads TGTGCCAGCAGTGAGGGGAAAAAGGTCACCATATATTTT. This chain uses TRBV6-1 with TRBJ1-3; no clear D gene. The CDR3 contains 13 residues. Trimming removed 3 bases from V and 9 bases from J, with 12 bases in between. CDR1 and CDR2 from the germline V gene are MNHNS and SASEGT.

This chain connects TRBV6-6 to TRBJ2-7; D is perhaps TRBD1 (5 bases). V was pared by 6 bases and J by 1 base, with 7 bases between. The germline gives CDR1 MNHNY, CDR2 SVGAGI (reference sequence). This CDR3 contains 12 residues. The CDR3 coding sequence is TGTGCCAGCAGCCCAGGGTCCTACGAGCAGTACGTC. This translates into CASSPGSYEQYV.

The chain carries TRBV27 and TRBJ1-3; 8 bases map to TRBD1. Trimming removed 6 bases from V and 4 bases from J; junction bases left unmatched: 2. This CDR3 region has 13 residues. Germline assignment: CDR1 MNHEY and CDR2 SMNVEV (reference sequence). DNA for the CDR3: TGTGCCAGCAGCAGACAGGGGGGAAACACCATATATTTT. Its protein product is CASSRQGGNTIYF.

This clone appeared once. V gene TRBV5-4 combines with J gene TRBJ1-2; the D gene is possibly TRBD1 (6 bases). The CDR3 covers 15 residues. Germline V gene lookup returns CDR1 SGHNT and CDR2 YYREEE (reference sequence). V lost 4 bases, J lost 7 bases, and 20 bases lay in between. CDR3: CASSVNLGGGFGYTF. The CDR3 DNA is TGTGCCAGCAGCGTCAACTTGGGGGGCGGTTTTGGCTACACCTTC.

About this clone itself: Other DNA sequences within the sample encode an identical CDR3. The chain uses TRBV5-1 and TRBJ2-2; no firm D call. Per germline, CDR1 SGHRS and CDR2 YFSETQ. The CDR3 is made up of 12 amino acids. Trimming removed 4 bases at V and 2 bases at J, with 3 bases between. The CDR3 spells CASSPNTGELFF. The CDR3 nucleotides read TGCGCCAGCAGCCCCAACACCGGGGAGCTGTTTTTT.

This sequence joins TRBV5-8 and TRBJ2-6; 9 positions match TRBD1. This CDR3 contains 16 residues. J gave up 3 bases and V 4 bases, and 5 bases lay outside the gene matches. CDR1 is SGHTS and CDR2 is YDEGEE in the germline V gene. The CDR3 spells CASSPDRGSGANVLTF. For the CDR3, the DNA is TGTGCCAGCAGCCCAGACAGGGGGAGTGGGGCCAACGTCCTGACTTTC.

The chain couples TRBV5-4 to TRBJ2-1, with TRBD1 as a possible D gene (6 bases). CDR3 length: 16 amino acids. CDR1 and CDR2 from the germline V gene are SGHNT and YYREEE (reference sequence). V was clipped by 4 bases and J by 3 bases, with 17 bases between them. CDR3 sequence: CASSRTSGTIYNEQFF. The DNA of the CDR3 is TGTGCCAGCAGCCGAACCTCCGGGACAATCTACAATGAGCAGTTCTTC.

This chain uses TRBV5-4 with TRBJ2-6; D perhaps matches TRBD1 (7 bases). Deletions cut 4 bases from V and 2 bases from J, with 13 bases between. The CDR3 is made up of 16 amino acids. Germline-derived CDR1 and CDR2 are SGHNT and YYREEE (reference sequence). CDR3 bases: TGTGCCAGCAGCACTCTCAGGGGGGCTGGGGCCAACGTCCTGACTTTC. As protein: CASSTLRGAGANVLTF.

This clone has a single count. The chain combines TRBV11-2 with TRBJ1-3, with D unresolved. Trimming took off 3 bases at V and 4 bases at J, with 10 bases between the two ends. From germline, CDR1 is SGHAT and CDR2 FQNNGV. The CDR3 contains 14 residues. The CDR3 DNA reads TGTGCCAGCAGCTTGGCTCCGGACGGAAACACCATATATTTT. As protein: CASSLAPDGNTIYF.

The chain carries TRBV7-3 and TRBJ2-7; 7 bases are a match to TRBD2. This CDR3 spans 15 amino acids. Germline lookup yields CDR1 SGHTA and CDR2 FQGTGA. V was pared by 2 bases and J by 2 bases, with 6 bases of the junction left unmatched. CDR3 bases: TGTGCCAGCAGCTTATTACCGGGGGGAACCTACGAGCAGTACGTC. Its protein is CASSLLPGGTYEQYV.

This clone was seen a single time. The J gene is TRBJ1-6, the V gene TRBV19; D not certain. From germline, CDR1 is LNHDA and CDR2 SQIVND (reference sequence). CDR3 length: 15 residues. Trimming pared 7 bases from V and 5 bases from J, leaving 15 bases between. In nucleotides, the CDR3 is TGTGCCAGTATACCCCCTTGGCCGGATAATTCACCCCTCCACTTT. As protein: CASIPPWPDNSPLHF. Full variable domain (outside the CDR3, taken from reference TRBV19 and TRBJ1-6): DGGITQSPKYLFRKEGQNVTLSCEQNLNHDAMYWYRQDPGQGLRLIYYSQIVNDFQKGDIAEGYSVSREKKESFPLTVTSAQKNPTAFYLCASIPPWPDNSPLHFGNGTRLTVT.

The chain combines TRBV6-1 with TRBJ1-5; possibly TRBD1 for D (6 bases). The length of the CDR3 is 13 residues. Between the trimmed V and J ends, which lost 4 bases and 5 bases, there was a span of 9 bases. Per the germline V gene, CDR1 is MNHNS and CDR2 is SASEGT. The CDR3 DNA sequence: TGTGCCAGCAGTGGGACAGAGGATCAGCCCCAGCATTTT. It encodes CASSGTEDQPQHF.

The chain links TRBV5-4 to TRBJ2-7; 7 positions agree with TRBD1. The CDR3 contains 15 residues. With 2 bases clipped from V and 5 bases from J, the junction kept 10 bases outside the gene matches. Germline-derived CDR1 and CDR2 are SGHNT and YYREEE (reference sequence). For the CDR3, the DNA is TGTGCCAGCAGCTTCAGGGACAGCCCAAGGAACGAGCAGTACTTC. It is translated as CASSFRDSPRNEQYF.

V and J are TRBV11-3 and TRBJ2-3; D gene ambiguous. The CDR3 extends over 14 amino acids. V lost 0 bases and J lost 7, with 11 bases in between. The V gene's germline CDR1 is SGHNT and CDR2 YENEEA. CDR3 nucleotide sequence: TGTGCCAGCAGCTTAGATTCGGTGGCTAATACGCAGTATTTT. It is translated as CASSLDSVANTQYF. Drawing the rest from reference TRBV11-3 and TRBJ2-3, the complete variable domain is EAGVVQSPRYKIIEKKQPVAFWCNPISGHNTLYWYLQNLGQGPELLIRYENEEAVDDSQLPKDRFSAERLKGVDSTLKIQPAELGDSAVYLCASSLDSVANTQYFGPGTRLTVL.

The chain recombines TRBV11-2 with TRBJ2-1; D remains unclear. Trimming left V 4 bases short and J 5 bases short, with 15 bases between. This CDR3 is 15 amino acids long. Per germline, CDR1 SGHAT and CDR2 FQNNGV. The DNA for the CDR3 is TGTGCCAGCAGCTCTCGGCTTGACACGGACAATGAGCAGTTCTTC. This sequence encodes CASSSRLDTDNEQFF.

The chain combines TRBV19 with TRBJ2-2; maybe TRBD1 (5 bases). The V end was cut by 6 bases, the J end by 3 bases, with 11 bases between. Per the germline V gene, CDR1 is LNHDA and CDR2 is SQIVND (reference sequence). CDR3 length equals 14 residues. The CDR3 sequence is CASSKYRYTGELFF. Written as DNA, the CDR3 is TGTGCCAGTAGCAAGTACAGGTACACCGGGGAGCTGTTTTTT.